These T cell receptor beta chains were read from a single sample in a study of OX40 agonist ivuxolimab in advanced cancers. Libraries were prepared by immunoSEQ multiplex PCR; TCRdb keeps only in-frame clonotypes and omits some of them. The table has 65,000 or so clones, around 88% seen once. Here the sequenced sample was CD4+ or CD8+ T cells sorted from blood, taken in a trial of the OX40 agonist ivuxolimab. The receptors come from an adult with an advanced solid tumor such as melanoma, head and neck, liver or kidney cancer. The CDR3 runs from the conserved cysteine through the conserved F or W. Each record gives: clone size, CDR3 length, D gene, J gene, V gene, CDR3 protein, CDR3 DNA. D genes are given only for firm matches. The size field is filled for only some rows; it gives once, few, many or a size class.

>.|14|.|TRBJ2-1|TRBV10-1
CASSSGQNTNEQFF
TGCGCCAGCAGCAGTGGACAGAATACCAATGAGCAGTTCTTC
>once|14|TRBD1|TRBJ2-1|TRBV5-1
CASSLGEGANEQFF
TGCGCCAGCAGCTTGGGTGAGGGGGCGAATGAGCAGTTCTTC
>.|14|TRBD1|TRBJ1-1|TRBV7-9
CASSMTGDGTEAFF
TGTGCCAGCAGCATGACAGGGGACGGGACTGAAGCTTTCTTT
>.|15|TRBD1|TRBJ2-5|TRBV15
CATSRGDRQGITQYF
TGTGCCACCAGCAGAGGGGACCGACAGGGGATAACCCAGTACTTC
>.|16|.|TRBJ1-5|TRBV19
CASSIRERGGNQPQHF
TGTGCCAGTAGTATTAGGGAGCGGGGAGGCAATCAGCCCCAGCATTTT
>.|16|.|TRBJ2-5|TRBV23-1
CASSQSLGWRQETQYF
TGCGCCAGCAGTCAATCTCTAGGTTGGCGCCAAGAGACCCAGTACTTC
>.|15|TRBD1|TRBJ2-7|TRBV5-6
CASSSGTGVPYEQYF
TGTGCCAGCAGCTCCGGGACAGGGGTCCCCTACGAGCAGTACTTC
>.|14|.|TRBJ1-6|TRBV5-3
CARSLQRENSPLHF
TGTGCCAGAAGCCTACAGCGGGAGAATTCACCCCTCCACTTT
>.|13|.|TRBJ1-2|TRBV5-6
CASSLGTFYGYTF
TGTGCCAGCAGCTTGGGCACCTTCTATGGCTACACCTTC
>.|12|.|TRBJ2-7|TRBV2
CASKIRTYEQYF
TGTGCCAGCAAAATTAGAACCTACGAGCAGTACTTC
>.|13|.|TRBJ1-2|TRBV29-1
CSVELWGNYGYTF
TGCAGCGTTGAACTGTGGGGGAACTATGGCTACACCTTC
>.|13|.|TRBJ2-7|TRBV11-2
CASRRGDLYEQYF
TGTGCCAGCAGGCGGGGTGATCTTTACGAGCAGTACTTC
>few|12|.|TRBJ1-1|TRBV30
CAWSGRGRGAFF
TGTGCCTGGAGTGGTCGTGGAAGAGGAGCTTTCTTT
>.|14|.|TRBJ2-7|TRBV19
CASSISSGTYEQYF
TGTGCCAGTAGTATATCTTCGGGTACCTACGAGCAGTACTTC
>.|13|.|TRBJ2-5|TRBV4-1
CASSRQLLEAQYF
TGCGCCAGCAGCAGACAGCTGTTGGAAGCCCAGTACTTC
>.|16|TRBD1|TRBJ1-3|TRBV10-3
CAISVGQGGIGNTIYF
TGTGCCATCAGTGTCGGGCAGGGGGGTATCGGAAACACCATATATTTT
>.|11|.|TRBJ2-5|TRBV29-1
CSVYKRETQYF
TGCAGCGTTTATAAGCGGGAGACCCAGTACTTC
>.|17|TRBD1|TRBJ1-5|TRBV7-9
CASSFGTGGSGNQPQHF
TGTGCCAGCAGCTTCGGTACAGGGGGATCGGGCAATCAGCCCCAGCATTTT
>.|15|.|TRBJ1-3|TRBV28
CASSPPGSGGNTIYF
TGTGCCAGCAGCCCCCCAGGGTCGGGGGGAAACACCATATATTTT
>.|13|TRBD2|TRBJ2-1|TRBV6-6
CASVWAGGNEQFF
TGTGCCAGCGTGTGGGCGGGAGGGAATGAGCAGTTCTTC
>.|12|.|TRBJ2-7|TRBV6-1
CASKTGTYEQYF
TGTGCCAGCAAAACAGGGACTTACGAGCAGTACTTC
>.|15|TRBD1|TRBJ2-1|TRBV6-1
CASSEIQGIYNEQFF
TGTGCCAGCAGTGAAATACAGGGGATCTACAATGAGCAGTTCTTC
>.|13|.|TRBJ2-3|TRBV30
CAWNPEAGDTQYF
TGTGCCTGGAATCCCGAAGCGGGAGATACGCAGTATTTT
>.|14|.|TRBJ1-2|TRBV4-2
CASSQAGGGEGYTF
TGTGCCAGCAGCCAAGCTGGAGGGGGAGAAGGCTACACCTTC